The next 9 T cell receptor beta chains were all read from a single sample in a study of blood T cell repertoires in COVID-19. TCRdb's table, derived via immunoSEQ multiplex PCR, lists solely in-frame clones and lacks some. The sample lists roughly 400,000 clones; 80% to 90% were seen once. The source material was peripheral blood. The source of these receptors is a woman in her sixties or seventies with COVID-19, enrolled during active disease.

The gene calls are TRBV27 and TRBJ1-6; D is ambiguous. V gave up 8 bases and J gave up 3 bases, with 14 bases separating them. The CDR3 is 15 residues long. Looked up from germline, CDR1 is MNHEY and CDR2 is SMNVEV (reference sequence). This CDR3 reads CASRPWQNYNSPLHF. As DNA, the CDR3 is TGTGCCAGCCGTCCGTGGCAGAACTATAATTCACCCCTCCACTTT.

V usage is TRBV5-1 and J usage is TRBJ2-1; possibly TRBD2 for D (6 bases). CDR3 length: 16 amino acids. V lost 5 bases and J 4 bases, leaving 19 bases between the germline ends. Germline V gives CDR1 SGHRS, CDR2 YFSETQ. This CDR3 is CASSYSAGSLYNEQFF. CDR3 nucleotide sequence: TGCGCCAGCAGTTACTCCGCGGGATCCTTGTACAATGAGCAGTTCTTC.

The chain couples TRBV19 to TRBJ2-7; a weak D match, TRBD2 (5 bases). Germline CDR1 is LNHDA and CDR2 is SQIVND (reference sequence). V was cut by 3 bases and J by 7 bases, with 13 bases left in between. This CDR3 contains 13 residues. The CDR3 here is CASSIGVLKEQYF. The CDR3 DNA sequence: TGTGCCAGTAGTATCGGGGTTCTTAAGGAGCAGTACTTC.

This clone was found a few times. This CDR3 is CASSPAAVGEKLFF. CDR3 DNA: TGTGCCAGCTCACCTGCGGCAGTAGGTGAAAAACTGTTTTTT. This rearrangement joins TRBV18 to TRBJ1-4; D unresolved. V was clipped by 3 bases and J by 7 bases, with 12 bases between them. Germline CDR1 KGHSH, CDR2 LQKENI. The CDR3 length is 14 residues.

The chain carries TRBV9 and TRBJ2-5; 10 bases fit TRBD2. The CDR3 loop spans 16 amino acids. V dropped 6 bases and J dropped 5; count of bases not matched to a gene: 13. CDR1 is SGDLS, CDR2 YYNGEE, per germline. In DNA, the CDR3 is TGTGCCAGCACCGAAGGGGAGCGGGGGGGATCGGAGACCCAGTACTTC. Its translation is CASTEGERGGSETQYF.

The chain links TRBV28 to TRBJ1-5, with D possibly matching TRBD1 (6 bases). CDR1 MDHEN and CDR2 SYDVKM come from the germline V gene. CDR3 length equals 14 residues. With 3 bases removed from V and 4 bases from J, the gap between germline ends came to 10 bases. The CDR3 is CASSFGTKNQPQHF. The CDR3 DNA reads as TGTGCCAGCAGTTTCGGGACAAAGAATCAGCCCCAGCATTTT.

This clone appeared many times. The chain recombines TRBV27 with TRBJ2-6; weak D call: TRBD1 (6 bases). In germline, CDR1 is MNHEY, CDR2 SMNVEV (reference sequence). V was clipped by 8 bases and J by 5 bases, with 16 bases between them. The CDR3 spans 15 residues. The CDR3, as DNA: TGTGCCAGCGGCCTACAGGGTACGAGGGCCAACGTCCTGACTTTC. Protein: CASGLQGTRANVLTF.

V and J are TRBV19 and TRBJ1-5; TRBD1 matches 7 bases. With 3 bases clipped from V and 0 bases from J, the junction kept 5 bases outside the gene matches. The CDR3 totals 16 residues. Per the germline V gene, CDR1 is LNHDA and CDR2 is SQIVND (reference sequence). DNA of the CDR3: TGTGCCAGTAGTATCGGACAGGTTCTTAGCAATCAGCCCCAGCATTTT. Translation: CASSIGQVLSNQPQHF.

In nucleotides, the CDR3 is TGTGCCAGCAGCCTTCCGAGGACAGGGGGCGGTCGGGCTTTCTTT. It translates to CASSLPRTGGGRAFF. The chain employs TRBV28 and TRBJ1-1; 11 nucleotides align to TRBD1. Looked up from germline, CDR1 is MDHEN and CDR2 is SYDVKM. The ends lost 6 bases at V and 11 bases at J; junction bases unmatched: 14. This CDR3 contains 15 residues.